Following are 32 T cell receptor beta chains from one sample sequenced in a study of PD-1 blockade in mismatch repair-deficient tumors. Some clones are missing from TCRdb's copy, which holds only in-frame ones; the method was immunoSEQ multiplex PCR. The repertoire holds more than 85,000 clones, with 82% as singletons. This material consisted of peripheral blood, taken about eight months after starting pembrolizumab. The receptors come from an adult with mismatch repair-deficient cancer.

This clone has more than one count but fewer than ten. The chain recombines TRBV4-2 with TRBJ2-1, with D possibly being TRBD2 (6 bases). The length of the CDR3 is 15 residues. Per the germline V gene, CDR1 is LGHNA and CDR2 is YNFKEQ. Trimming cost V 0 bases and J 4 bases, with 10 bases left between them. The CDR3 bases are TGTGCCAGCAGCCAAGATACCGGGACTTACAATGAGCAGTTCTTC. Its translation: CASSQDTGTYNEQFF.

V and J are TRBV19 and TRBJ2-3, with D perhaps TRBD1 (5 bases). With 6 bases removed from V and 2 bases from J, the gap between germline ends came to 21 bases. This CDR3 is built from 17 residues. Germline V CDR1 and CDR2: LNHDA, SQIVND (reference sequence). The CDR3 sequence: CASSSPFLGQNTDTQYF. CDR3 nucleotides: TGTGCCAGTAGCAGTCCATTCCTGGGGCAGAACACAGATACGCAGTATTTT.

The chain joins TRBV6-1 to TRBJ2-5, with D perhaps matching TRBD2 (5 bases). The CDR3 length is 11 residues. The V gene lost 8 bases and the J gene lost 5 bases, with 9 bases spanning the gap. CDR1 is MNHNS, CDR2 SASEGT, per germline. CDR3 nucleotides: TGTGCCAGCGGGCTAGCTGAGACCCAGTACTTC. It codes for CASGLAETQYF.

This chain connects TRBV29-1 to TRBJ2-6; the D is unclear. The CDR3 length is 14 residues. V lost 3 bases and J 2 bases, leaving 8 bases between the germline ends. Germline loops: CDR1 SQVTM, CDR2 ANQGSEA. CDR3 nucleotide sequence: TGCAGCGTTGATGGTCGGGCTGGGGCCAACGTCCTGACTTTC. This codes for CSVDGRAGANVLTF.

This chain links TRBV14 with TRBJ2-2; D gene unclear. V lost 3 bases and J lost 5, with 13 bases in between. Germline values: CDR1 SGHDN, CDR2 FVKESK. The CDR3 sequence is 15 residues long. This chain's CDR3 is CASSQTPLFTGELFF. CDR3 in DNA: TGTGCCAGCAGCCAGACCCCACTCTTTACCGGGGAGCTGTTTTTT.

CDR3 nucleotide sequence: TGTGCCTGGGACAGGGGTCAAGAGACCCAGTACTTC. Translation: CAWDRGQETQYF. The chain carries TRBV30 and TRBJ2-5, with 8 nucleotides matching TRBD1. V shed 5 bases and J 2 bases; nucleotides not matched to a gene: 1. There are 12 residues in the CDR3. Germline CDR1 reads GTSNPN; CDR2 reads SVGIG (reference sequence).

This clone was detected only a few times. V gene TRBV9 combines with J gene TRBJ2-7, with a tentative D call TRBD1 (5 bases). The CDR3 covers 13 residues. Germline-derived CDR1 and CDR2 are SGDLS and YYNGEE. V dropped 4 bases and J dropped 5 bases, with 13 bases sitting between them. The CDR3 DNA reads as TGTGCCAGCAGCCCCCCAGTAGGGGACGAGCAGTACTTC. Encoded protein: CASSPPVGDEQYF.

This clone was counted a single time. The chain is built from TRBV28 and TRBJ2-3, with D possibly TRBD2 on 6 matching bases. Trimming took 2 bases from V and 0 from J, leaving 12 bases between them. CDR1 and CDR2 from the germline V gene are MDHEN and SYDVKM. The CDR3 has 16 amino acids. The DNA for the CDR3 is TGTGCCAGCAGTTTACTTAGCGGAAGTAGCACAGATACGCAGTATTTT. Its translation: CASSLLSGSSTDTQYF.

The chain recombines TRBV7-9 with TRBJ1-1; TRBD1 is a possible D gene (5 bases). The CDR3 spans 13 residues. With 2 bases removed from V and 6 bases from J, the gap between germline ends came to 10 bases. In germline, CDR1 is SEHNR, CDR2 FQNEAQ (reference sequence). The DNA of the CDR3 is TGTGCCAGCAGCTTATTGGGGACCGCTGAAGCTTTCTTT. Translated, it gives CASSLLGTAEAFF.

The chain employs TRBV13 and TRBJ2-7; the match to TRBD1 covers 8 bases. Trimming removed 4 bases from V and 4 bases from J; junction bases left unmatched: 6. Germline V gives CDR1 PRHDT, CDR2 FYEKMQ (reference sequence). There are 14 residues in the CDR3. The CDR3 is CASSSDREAYEQYF. The CDR3 coding sequence is TGTGCCAGCAGCTCGGACAGGGAAGCGTACGAGCAGTACTTC.

This chain connects TRBV5-5 to TRBJ1-2; D ambiguous. The CDR3 loop spans 16 amino acids. Between the trimmed V and J ends, which lost 4 bases and 2 bases, there was a span of 18 bases. In germline, CDR1 is SGHKS, CDR2 YYEKEE (reference sequence). CDR3 sequence: CASSPFVVAQNYGYTF. CDR3 coding DNA: TGTGCCAGCAGCCCTTTTGTAGTCGCACAAAACTATGGCTACACCTTC.

This clone appeared a single time. V gene TRBV18 combines with J gene TRBJ1-5, with TRBD1 as a possible D gene (5 bases). The germline V and J ends were trimmed by 1 base and 0 bases, with 22 bases remaining between them. CDR1 and CDR2 (germline): KGHSH, LQKENI. CDR3 length: 20 residues. The CDR3 DNA is TGTGCCAGCTCACCACTTCCCCCAGGGCGGATCGGATATAGCAATCAGCCCCAGCATTTT. Residues: CASSPLPPGRIGYSNQPQHF.

The rearrangement uses TRBV27 and TRBJ2-5, with 8 nucleotides matching TRBD1. The CDR3 is 13 residues long. The junction had 4 bases not matched to a gene; V was cut back by 6 bases and J by 4 bases. Per germline, CDR1 MNHEY and CDR2 SMNVEV (reference sequence). As DNA, the CDR3 is TGTGCCAGCAGGATACAGGGGGGAGAGACCCAGTACTTC. It encodes CASRIQGGETQYF.

This clone occurred a few times. The rearrangement links TRBV27 to TRBJ1-2; D ambiguous. The V gene's germline CDR1 is MNHEY and CDR2 SMNVEV (reference sequence). Trimming left V 6 bases short and J 0 bases short, with 14 bases between. The CDR3 sequence is 15 residues long. The CDR3 DNA follows: TGTGCCAGCAGGTCCCTTGAGGTGGCTAACTATGGCTACACCTTC. Encoded protein: CASRSLEVANYGYTF.

The chain is built from TRBV6-1 and TRBJ2-7, with 7 positions matching TRBD1. The CDR3 contains 12 residues. Trimming at V came to 4 bases and at J to 6 bases, leaving 3 bases not matched to a gene. CDR1 and CDR2 (germline): MNHNS, SASEGT. The CDR3, as DNA: TGTGCCAGCAGTGCACAGGGGACCGAGCAGTACTTC. This codes for CASSAQGTEQYF.

This chain links TRBV5-4 with TRBJ2-1; D not certain. V shed 0 bases and J shed 10 bases, with 11 bases lying between them. The CDR3 is made up of 13 amino acids. Looked up from germline, CDR1 is SGHNT and CDR2 is YYREEE (reference sequence). CDR3 sequence: CASSLDLDVEQFF. CDR3 bases: TGTGCCAGCAGCTTGGATCTGGACGTAGAGCAGTTCTTC.

The chain employs TRBV15 and TRBJ2-7; 13 bases line up with TRBD2. Germline-derived CDR1 and CDR2 are LNHNV and YYDKDF (reference sequence). This CDR3 spans 15 amino acids. The junction had 5 bases not matched to a gene; V was cut back by 2 bases and J by 7 bases. The CDR3 DNA reads TGTGCCACCAGCAGAACGGGACTAGCGGGGCGAGAGCAGTACTTC. This encodes CATSRTGLAGREQYF.

The chain couples TRBV30 to TRBJ2-1, with D hard to call. The V end lost 0 bases, the J end lost 4 bases, and 4 bases lay between the germline ends. CDR3 length: 12 amino acids. In germline, CDR1 is GTSNPN, CDR2 SVGIG (reference sequence). The CDR3 sequence is CAWSVRYNEQFF. The CDR3 coding sequence is TGTGCCTGGAGTGTACGGTACAATGAGCAGTTCTTC.

A few counts support this clone. This sequence joins TRBV5-1 and TRBJ2-1, with D perhaps matching TRBD1 (6 bases). The CDR3 consists of 15 residues. Germline loops: CDR1 SGHRS, CDR2 YFSETQ. V was shortened by 3 bases and J by 3 bases, with 13 bases between the two germline ends. CDR3 nucleotides: TGCGCCAGCAGCTCCAGGGGATATGGCTACAATGAGCAGTTCTTC. This encodes CASSSRGYGYNEQFF. Full variable domain (outside the CDR3, taken from reference TRBV5-1 and TRBJ2-1): KAGVTQTPRYLIKTRGQQVTLSCSPISGHRSVSWYQQTPGQGLQFLFEYFSETQRNKGNFPGRFSGRQFSNSRSEMNVSTLELGDSALYLCASSSRGYGYNEQFFGPGTRLTVL.

The J gene is TRBJ2-2, the V gene TRBV6-5; 7 bases fit TRBD1. The length of the CDR3 is 16 residues. The V gene end was trimmed by 2 bases and the J gene end by 6 bases; junction bases not matched to a gene: 9. CDR1 is MNHEY and CDR2 is SVGAGI in the germline V gene. This CDR3 reads CASSYDGQAPPGELFF. The CDR3 DNA sequence: TGTGCCAGCAGTTACGATGGACAGGCCCCCCCCGGGGAGCTGTTTTTT.

The V gene is TRBV7-2, the J gene TRBJ1-1; weak D call: TRBD1 (5 bases). The CDR3 is 14 amino acids. The V end lost 5 bases, the J end lost 2 bases, and 12 bases lay between the germline ends. CDR1 is SGHTA, CDR2 FQGNSA, per germline. The chain's CDR3 is CASSPRQSNTEAFF. The CDR3 region has the DNA TGTGCCAGCAGCCCCAGACAGAGCAACACTGAAGCTTTCTTT.

As DNA, the CDR3 is TGTGCCAGCAGCGTATTTACGGGGGAAAATGAGCAGTTCTTC. Translation: CASSVFTGENEQFF. The J gene is TRBJ2-1, the V gene TRBV7-6; the D gene is possibly TRBD2 (6 bases). Trimming stripped 5 bases from V and 7 bases from J, with 15 bases between. The CDR3 has 14 residues. Germline V lookup: CDR1 SGHVS, CDR2 FNYEAQ.

This clone has only one observation. The chain is built from TRBV9 and TRBJ1-1, with TRBD1 as a possible D gene (5 bases). From germline, CDR1 is SGDLS and CDR2 YYNGEE. This CDR3 has 13 amino acids. Trimming shortened V by 4 bases and J by 1 base, and 8 bases separated the two germline ends. In DNA form, the CDR3 reads TGTGCCAGCAGCTACGGGACGAACACTGAAGCTTTCTTT. This translates into CASSYGTNTEAFF.

The chain couples TRBV5-1 to TRBJ2-7, with 9 bases fitting TRBD1. The V gene end was trimmed by 0 bases and the J gene end by 7 bases; junction bases not matched to a gene: 8. This CDR3 contains 15 residues. The germline CDR1 and CDR2 sequences are SGHRS and YFSETQ. The CDR3 protein is CASSLEQGAPREQYF. The CDR3, as DNA: TGCGCCAGCAGCTTGGAACAGGGGGCGCCCCGGGAGCAGTACTTC.

The CDR3: CASTPNVGTEAFF. Here the CDR3 DNA reads TGTGCCAGCACCCCAAACGTAGGCACTGAAGCTTTCTTT. The chain carries TRBV2 and TRBJ1-1, with D uncertain. Trimming pared 7 bases from V and 4 bases from J, leaving 13 bases between. Looked up from germline, CDR1 is SNHLY and CDR2 is FYNNEI. CDR3 length equals 13 residues.

This clone has only a few counts. V gene TRBV30 combines with J gene TRBJ2-5, with D maybe TRBD2 (6 bases). Trimming took 0 bases from V and 2 from J, leaving 22 bases between them. CDR1 GTSNPN and CDR2 SVGIG come from the germline V gene (reference sequence). The length of the CDR3 is 18 residues. The CDR3 spells CAWSVYPAGRGKQETQYF. CDR3 nucleotide sequence: TGTGCCTGGAGTGTATATCCGGCGGGGAGAGGGAAACAAGAGACCCAGTACTTC.

This clone was seen only once. The genes are TRBV11-3 and TRBJ2-3; no clear D gene. The CDR3 is 18 residues long. Germline V CDR1 and CDR2: SGHNT, YENEEA. V lost 4 bases to trimming and J lost 3 bases, with 23 bases between them. CDR3 sequence: CASSSWLAEPLLTDTQYF. The CDR3 DNA reads TGTGCCAGCAGCTCTTGGTTGGCGGAGCCTCTTCTTACAGATACGCAGTATTTT.

This clone was observed a handful of times. V and J are TRBV2 and TRBJ2-7; D remains unclear. The CDR3 loop spans 11 amino acids. Germline V gives CDR1 SNHLY, CDR2 FYNNEI. V lost 8 bases and J 4 bases, leaving 9 bases between the germline ends. The CDR3 sequence is CASELDYEQYF. In DNA form, the CDR3 reads TGTGCCAGCGAGCTAGATTACGAGCAGTACTTC.

The chain is built from TRBV18 and TRBJ2-7, with 8 positions matching TRBD1. Looked up from germline, CDR1 is KGHSH and CDR2 is LQKENI. V dropped 0 bases and J dropped 6; count of bases not matched to a gene: 10. CDR3 length equals 16 residues. CDR3 in amino acids: CASSPPFRTGSVEQYF. The CDR3 DNA is TGTGCCAGCTCACCACCCTTCCGGACAGGGAGTGTCGAGCAGTACTTC.

This chain uses TRBV15 with TRBJ2-5; 8 bases align to TRBD2. The CDR3 is 15 residues long. After removal of 4 bases from V and 4 bases from J, the junction contained 8 bases not matched to a gene. Germline V gene data show CDR1 as LNHNV and CDR2 as YYDKDF (reference sequence). The chain's CDR3 is CATSNPREGGETQYF. The CDR3 DNA follows: TGTGCCACCAGCAACCCCCGGGAGGGTGGAGAGACCCAGTACTTC.

The rearrangement uses TRBV4-2 and TRBJ2-3; a weak D match, TRBD2 (5 bases). V was pared by 5 bases and J by 2 bases, with 14 bases between. The CDR3 extends over 15 amino acids. The germline V gene encodes CDR1 LGHNA and CDR2 YNFKEQ. CDR3 in amino acids: CASSSRPADTDTQYF. In DNA, the CDR3 is TGTGCCAGCAGCTCCCGCCCAGCGGACACAGATACGCAGTATTTT.

The gene calls are TRBV7-9 and TRBJ2-3; TRBD1 matches at 7 bases. The CDR3 is 16 amino acids. The V gene's germline CDR1 is SEHNR and CDR2 FQNEAQ (reference sequence). J lost 0 bases, V lost 5 bases, and 8 bases had no gene match. The CDR3 is CASSPRQGPSTDTQYF. The CDR3 bases are TGTGCCAGCAGCCCCCGACAGGGTCCTAGCACAGATACGCAGTATTTT.